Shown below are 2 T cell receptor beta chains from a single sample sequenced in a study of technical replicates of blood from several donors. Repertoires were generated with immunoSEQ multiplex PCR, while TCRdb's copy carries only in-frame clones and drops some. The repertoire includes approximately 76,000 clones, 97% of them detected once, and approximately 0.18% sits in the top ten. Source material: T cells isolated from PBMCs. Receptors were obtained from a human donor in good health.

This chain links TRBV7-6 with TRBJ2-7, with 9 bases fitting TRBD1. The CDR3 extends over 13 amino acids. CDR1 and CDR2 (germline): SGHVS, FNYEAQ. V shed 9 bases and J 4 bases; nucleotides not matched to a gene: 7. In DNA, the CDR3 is TGTGCCAGTGCACAGGGGGCGGCGTACGAGCAGTACTTC. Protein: CASAQGAAYEQYF.

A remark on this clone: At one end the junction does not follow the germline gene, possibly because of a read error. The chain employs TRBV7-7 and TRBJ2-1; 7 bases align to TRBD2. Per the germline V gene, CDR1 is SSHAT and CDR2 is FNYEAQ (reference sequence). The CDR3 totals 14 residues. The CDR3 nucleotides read TGTGCTAGCAGCTTAAGCGGGGTCTACAATGAGCAGTTCTTC. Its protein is CASSLSGVYNEQFF.